The T cell receptor (beta chain) under discussion was sequenced for a study of patients and donors after allogeneic stem cell transplantation. TCRdb called the RT-PCR reads again in MiXCR, with one record for every CDR3 protein. Of 150,000 to 200,000 distinct CDR3 sequences in the sample, around 41% were seen once. The CDR3 length is 16 residues. Germline assignment: CDR1 MNHEY and CDR2 SMNVEV (reference sequence). Trimming pared 5 bases from V and 2 bases from J, leaving 15 bases between. The sequenced sample consisted of blood, either unsorted or a sorted T cell fraction (not recorded which). The chain combines TRBV27 with TRBJ2-2; no clear D. The sequence was obtained from a human donor who was either an allogeneic HSCT recipient or a stem cell or donor lymphocyte infusion donor (not recorded which). It is not recorded whose cells these are; they may come from a transplant donor. CDR3 DNA sequence: TGTGCCAGCAGTCGGCTAGGCCCTCCAAACACCGGGGAGCTGTTTTTT. This translates into CASSRLGPPNTGELFF.